Listed below are T cell receptor beta chains from one sample, sequenced in a study of long-term antiretroviral therapy in people with HIV. Profiled with immunoSEQ multiplex PCR; TCRdb holds only in-frame clones, not every one. The repertoire holds 25,000 to 35,000 clones, with roughly 96% as singletons. The sample here was unsorted PBMCs, taken roughly 6.4 years after starting antiretroviral therapy. Source of these receptors: a man aged 25-40 years with HIV. CDR3s include the opening cysteine and the closing phenylalanine or tryptophan. The D gene is left open where the match is weak. Not every row has a clone size; where given, it reads once, few, many or a size class.

D gene: -
V gene: TRBV27
clone size: -
J gene: TRBJ2-7
CDR3 protein: CASSLPRNEQYF
CDR3 DNA: TGTGCCAGCAGTTTACCCCGCAACGAGCAGTACTTC

D gene: -
V gene: TRBV9
clone size: -
J gene: TRBJ1-1
CDR3 protein: CASSPFPAEGGAFF
CDR3 DNA: TGTGCCAGCAGCCCGTTCCCCGCGGAGGGGGGAGCTTTCTTT

D gene: TRBD2
V gene: TRBV19
clone size: -
J gene: TRBJ2-1
CDR3 protein: CASGRRSYNEQFF
CDR3 DNA: TGTGCCAGCGGGAGGCGATCCTACAATGAGCAGTTCTTC

D gene: -
V gene: TRBV11-2
clone size: once
J gene: TRBJ1-1
CDR3 protein: CASSSRGGGEAFF
CDR3 DNA: TGTGCCAGCAGCTCACGAGGGGGAGGCGAAGCTTTCTTT

D gene: TRBD2
V gene: TRBV7-2
clone size: -
J gene: TRBJ2-3
CDR3 protein: CASSPLTSGYTDTQYF
CDR3 DNA: TGTGCCAGCAGCCCCCTGACTAGCGGCTACACAGATACGCAGTATTTT

D gene: -
V gene: TRBV11-2
clone size: -
J gene: TRBJ2-5
CDR3 protein: CASSLPGTQYF
CDR3 DNA: TGTGCCAGCAGCTTACCTGGGACCCAGTACTTC

D gene: -
V gene: TRBV7-6
clone size: -
J gene: TRBJ1-2
CDR3 protein: CASSPLANYGYTF
CDR3 DNA: TGTGCCAGCAGCCCGCTAGCTAACTATGGCTACACCTTC

D gene: -
V gene: TRBV7-9
clone size: medium-sized
J gene: TRBJ2-7
CDR3 protein: CASSLEFSERPYEQYF
CDR3 DNA: TGTGCCAGCAGCTTAGAGTTTTCAGAACGACCCTACGAGCAGTACTTC

D gene: TRBD2
V gene: TRBV5-1
clone size: -
J gene: TRBJ2-1
CDR3 protein: CASSFRDYRTYNEQFF
CDR3 DNA: TGCGCCAGCAGCTTCCGGGACTACCGAACCTACAATGAGCAGTTCTTC

D gene: -
V gene: TRBV4-2
clone size: -
J gene: TRBJ2-3
CDR3 protein: CASSQDAPTDTQYF
CDR3 DNA: TGTGCCAGCAGCCAAGATGCACCCACAGATACGCAGTATTTT

D gene: TRBD1
V gene: TRBV7-2
clone size: -
J gene: TRBJ2-7
CDR3 protein: CASSFTGTGGEQYF
CDR3 DNA: TGTGCCAGCAGCTTCACCGGGACAGGGGGCGAGCAGTACTTC

D gene: -
V gene: TRBV5-1
clone size: -
J gene: TRBJ2-3
CDR3 protein: CASSLVGAADTQYF
CDR3 DNA: TGCGCCAGCAGCTTGGTGGGGGCCGCAGATACGCAGTATTTT

D gene: -
V gene: TRBV4-1
clone size: -
J gene: TRBJ2-5
CDR3 protein: CASSQDFFQGETQYF
CDR3 DNA: TGCGCCAGCAGCCAAGATTTTTTTCAAGGGGAGACCCAGTACTTC

D gene: TRBD2
V gene: TRBV6-1
clone size: -
J gene: TRBJ2-5
CDR3 protein: CASSWTRQETQYF
CDR3 DNA: TGTGCCAGCAGTTGGACTAGACAAGAGACCCAGTACTTC

D gene: -
V gene: TRBV2
clone size: -
J gene: TRBJ2-1
CDR3 protein: CASKLSSYNEQFF
CDR3 DNA: TGTGCCAGCAAGCTGAGCTCCTACAATGAGCAGTTCTTC

D gene: -
V gene: TRBV6-5
clone size: once
J gene: TRBJ2-7
CDR3 protein: CASSGGGNEQYF
CDR3 DNA: TGTGCCAGCAGTGGAGGGGGAAACGAGCAGTACTTC

D gene: -
V gene: TRBV9
clone size: -
J gene: TRBJ1-1
CDR3 protein: CASSVSARAVTEAFF
CDR3 DNA: TGTGCCAGCAGCGTTTCGGCTAGGGCGGTAACTGAAGCTTTCTTT

D gene: -
V gene: TRBV4-3
clone size: -
J gene: TRBJ2-5
CDR3 protein: CASSQDRLVGSQYF
CDR3 DNA: TGCGCCAGCAGCCAAGATCGGCTAGTAGGGTCCCAGTACTTC

D gene: -
V gene: TRBV7-9
clone size: -
J gene: TRBJ1-2
CDR3 protein: CASSFSEDRGYTF
CDR3 DNA: TGTGCCAGCAGCTTCTCCGAGGACCGCGGCTACACCTTC

D gene: -
V gene: TRBV6-5
clone size: -
J gene: TRBJ2-7
CDR3 protein: CASSWGSGYEQYF
CDR3 DNA: TGTGCCAGCAGTTGGGGGTCGGGATACGAGCAGTACTTC

D gene: -
V gene: TRBV7-9
clone size: once
J gene: TRBJ2-7
CDR3 protein: CASSLGRGSYEQYF
CDR3 DNA: TGTGCCAGCAGCTTAGGGCGGGGCTCCTACGAGCAGTACTTC

D gene: -
V gene: TRBV2
clone size: -
J gene: TRBJ2-2
CDR3 protein: CASSNRDQVAGELFF
CDR3 DNA: TGTGCCAGCAGTAACCGGGACCAGGTCGCCGGGGAGCTGTTTTTT

D gene: -
V gene: TRBV2
clone size: -
J gene: TRBJ1-2
CDR3 protein: CASSGNRNYGYTF
CDR3 DNA: TGTGCCAGCAGTGGGAACAGAAACTATGGCTACACCTTC

D gene: TRBD1
V gene: TRBV5-5
clone size: -
J gene: TRBJ1-5
CDR3 protein: CASSSTPGTGRLPQHF
CDR3 DNA: TGTGCCAGCAGTTCCACTCCCGGGACAGGGAGACTGCCCCAGCATTTT

D gene: TRBD1
V gene: TRBV7-2
clone size: once
J gene: TRBJ1-5
CDR3 protein: CASSLGTGGNQPQHF
CDR3 DNA: TGTGCCAGCAGCCTTGGTACAGGGGGCAATCAGCCCCAGCATTTT

D gene: TRBD2
V gene: TRBV6-1
clone size: -
J gene: TRBJ2-7
CDR3 protein: CASSAIAGASYEQYF
CDR3 DNA: TGTGCCAGCAGTGCCATAGCGGGGGCCTCCTACGAGCAGTACTTC

D gene: -
V gene: TRBV4-2
clone size: -
J gene: TRBJ1-1
CDR3 protein: CASIPRKGSTEAFF
CDR3 DNA: TGTGCCAGCATCCCAAGGAAGGGATCCACTGAAGCTTTCTTT

D gene: TRBD1
V gene: TRBV5-6
clone size: -
J gene: TRBJ1-5
CDR3 protein: CASSRWTGPGGDYF
CDR3 DNA: TGTGCCAGCAGCCGATGGACAGGGCCCGGAGGGGATTATTTT

D gene: -
V gene: TRBV29-1
clone size: -
J gene: TRBJ1-1
CDR3 protein: CSPEGRGTEAFF
CDR3 DNA: TGCAGCCCCGAGGGTCGGGGCACTGAAGCTTTCTTT

D gene: -
V gene: TRBV4-3
clone size: -
J gene: TRBJ2-5
CDR3 protein: CASSLDRGRMETQYF
CDR3 DNA: TGCGCCAGCAGCCTCGACCGAGGTCGGATGGAGACCCAGTACTTC

D gene: -
V gene: TRBV6-5
clone size: once
J gene: TRBJ1-2
CDR3 protein: CASNPYSGGNYGYTF
CDR3 DNA: TGTGCCAGCAACCCCTACTCGGGGGGTAACTATGGCTACACCTTC

D gene: TRBD1
V gene: TRBV2
clone size: -
J gene: TRBJ2-1
CDR3 protein: CASSSGTVEQFF
CDR3 DNA: TGTGCCAGCAGTTCCGGGACAGTTGAGCAGTTCTTC

D gene: -
V gene: TRBV5-6
clone size: once
J gene: TRBJ1-3
CDR3 protein: CASSFRGSMTGNTIYF
CDR3 DNA: TGTGCCAGCAGCTTCAGGGGCAGCATGACTGGAAACACCATATATTTT

D gene: -
V gene: TRBV29-1
clone size: -
J gene: TRBJ2-5
CDR3 protein: CSVGPRVSRETQYF
CDR3 DNA: TGCAGCGTTGGGCCCAGGGTTAGTAGGGAGACCCAGTACTTC

D gene: -
V gene: TRBV5-1
clone size: -
J gene: TRBJ1-1
CDR3 protein: CASSLDDRTNTEAFF
CDR3 DNA: TGCGCCAGCAGCTTGGATGACAGGACGAACACTGAAGCTTTCTTT

D gene: TRBD1
V gene: TRBV6-1
clone size: -
J gene: TRBJ1-5
CDR3 protein: CASSDRGGNQPQHF
CDR3 DNA: TGTGCCAGCAGCGACAGGGGAGGCAATCAGCCCCAGCATTTT

D gene: -
V gene: TRBV7-9
clone size: -
J gene: TRBJ2-7
CDR3 protein: CASSGGTVPYEQYF
CDR3 DNA: TGTGCCAGCAGCGGAGGGACGGTACCCTACGAGCAGTACTTC

D gene: -
V gene: TRBV4-1
clone size: once
J gene: TRBJ2-7
CDR3 protein: CASSQDKTRSEQYF
CDR3 DNA: TGCGCCAGCAGCCAAGATAAAACTAGGAGCGAGCAGTACTTC

D gene: TRBD2
V gene: TRBV4-3
clone size: -
J gene: TRBJ2-1
CDR3 protein: CASSQDLAGGLEQFF
CDR3 DNA: TGCGCCAGCAGCCAAGACCTAGCGGGGGGGCTTGAGCAGTTCTTC

D gene: -
V gene: TRBV5-1
clone size: -
J gene: TRBJ2-5
CDR3 protein: CASSFRSGQETQYF
CDR3 DNA: TGCGCCAGCAGCTTTCGATCGGGGCAAGAGACCCAGTACTTC

D gene: -
V gene: TRBV7-6
clone size: -
J gene: TRBJ1-4
CDR3 protein: CASSLVGGITGRNEKLFF
CDR3 DNA: TGTGCCAGCAGCTTAGTGGGGGGCATTACAGGCCGGAATGAAAAACTGTTTTTT

D gene: TRBD1
V gene: TRBV4-2
clone size: -
J gene: TRBJ1-4
CDR3 protein: CASSQAGGQGDEKLFF
CDR3 DNA: TGTGCCAGCAGCCAAGCTGGTGGACAGGGGGATGAAAAACTGTTTTTT

D gene: -
V gene: TRBV11-2
clone size: -
J gene: TRBJ1-1
CDR3 protein: CASSLEGRKEAFF
CDR3 DNA: TGTGCCAGCAGCTTAGAGGGACGGAAGGAAGCTTTCTTT